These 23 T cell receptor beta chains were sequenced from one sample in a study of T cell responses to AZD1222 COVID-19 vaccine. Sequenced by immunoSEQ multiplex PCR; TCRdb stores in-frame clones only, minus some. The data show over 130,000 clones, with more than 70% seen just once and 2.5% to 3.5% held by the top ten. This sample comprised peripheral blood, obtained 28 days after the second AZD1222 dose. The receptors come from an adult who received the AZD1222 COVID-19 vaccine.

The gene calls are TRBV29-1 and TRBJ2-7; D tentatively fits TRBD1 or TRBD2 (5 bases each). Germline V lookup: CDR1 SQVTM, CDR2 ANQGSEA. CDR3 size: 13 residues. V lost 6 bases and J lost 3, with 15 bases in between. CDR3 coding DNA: TGCAGCGTGGTGGGACCAGAACACTACGAGCAGTACTTC. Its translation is CSVVGPEHYEQYF.

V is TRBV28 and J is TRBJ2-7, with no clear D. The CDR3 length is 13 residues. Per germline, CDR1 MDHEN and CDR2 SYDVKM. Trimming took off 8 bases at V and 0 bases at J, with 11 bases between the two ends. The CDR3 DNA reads TGTGCCAGCCTCGGAAGATCCTCCTACGAGCAGTACTTC. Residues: CASLGRSSYEQYF.

The CDR3 reads CASRNNQPQHF. CDR3 in DNA: TGTGCCAGCAGGAATAATCAGCCCCAGCATTTT. The V and J genes are TRBV2 and TRBJ1-5; no definite D call. The ends were cut back, 6 bases at V and 4 bases at J, with 4 bases in the middle. Looked up from germline, CDR1 is SNHLY and CDR2 is FYNNEI. The CDR3 spans 11 residues.

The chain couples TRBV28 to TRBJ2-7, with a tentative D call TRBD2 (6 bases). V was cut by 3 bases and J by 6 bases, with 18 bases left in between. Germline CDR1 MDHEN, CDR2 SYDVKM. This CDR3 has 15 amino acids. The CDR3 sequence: CASSFRLGVVSEQYF. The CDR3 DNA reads TGTGCCAGCAGTTTTCGACTAGGAGTGGTCTCCGAGCAGTACTTC.

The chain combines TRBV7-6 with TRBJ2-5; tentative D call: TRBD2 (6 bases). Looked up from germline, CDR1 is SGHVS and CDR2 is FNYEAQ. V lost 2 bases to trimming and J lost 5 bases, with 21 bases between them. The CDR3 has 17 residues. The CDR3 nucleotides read TGTGCCAGCAGCTTATATCATCGGCGGGGAGGAGGGGAGACCCAGTACTTC. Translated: CASSLYHRRGGGETQYF.

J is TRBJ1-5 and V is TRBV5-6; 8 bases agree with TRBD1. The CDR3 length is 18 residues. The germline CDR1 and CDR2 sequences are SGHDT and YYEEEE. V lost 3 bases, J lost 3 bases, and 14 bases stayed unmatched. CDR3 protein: CASSSPTGAFLSNQPQHF. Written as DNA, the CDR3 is TGTGCCAGCAGCTCTCCGACAGGGGCCTTCCTCTCCAATCAGCCCCAGCATTTT. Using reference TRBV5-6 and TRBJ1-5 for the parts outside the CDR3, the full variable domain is DAGVTQSPTHLIKTRGQQVTLRCSPKSGHDTVSWYQQALGQGPQFIFQYYEEEERQRGNFPDRFSGHQFPNYSSELNVNALLLGDSALYLCASSSPTGAFLSNQPQHFGDGTRLSIL.

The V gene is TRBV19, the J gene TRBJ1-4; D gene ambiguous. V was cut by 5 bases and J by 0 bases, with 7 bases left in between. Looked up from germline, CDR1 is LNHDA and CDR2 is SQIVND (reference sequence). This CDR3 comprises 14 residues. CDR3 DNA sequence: TGTGCCAGTAGTCGGCTTTCAACTAATGAAAAACTGTTTTTT. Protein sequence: CASSRLSTNEKLFF.

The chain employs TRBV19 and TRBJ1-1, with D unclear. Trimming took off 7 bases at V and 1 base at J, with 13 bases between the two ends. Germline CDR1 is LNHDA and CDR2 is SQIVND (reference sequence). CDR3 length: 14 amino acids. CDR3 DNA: TGTGCCAGTACCCCCCGGGGAGCGAACACTGAAGCTTTCTTT. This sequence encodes CASTPRGANTEAFF.

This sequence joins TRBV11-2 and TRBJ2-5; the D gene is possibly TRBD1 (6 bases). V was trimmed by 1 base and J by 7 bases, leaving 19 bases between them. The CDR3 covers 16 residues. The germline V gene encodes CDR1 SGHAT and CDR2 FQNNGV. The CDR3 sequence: CASSLVQGDVIVTQYF. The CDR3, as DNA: TGTGCCAGCAGCTTAGTACAGGGAGACGTTATTGTGACCCAGTACTTC.

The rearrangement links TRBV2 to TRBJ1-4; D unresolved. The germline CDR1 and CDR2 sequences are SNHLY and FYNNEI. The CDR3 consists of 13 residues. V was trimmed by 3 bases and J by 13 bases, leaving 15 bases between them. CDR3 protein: CASSDHTPAALFF. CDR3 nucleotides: TGTGCCAGCAGTGATCACACCCCGGCCGCACTGTTTTTT.

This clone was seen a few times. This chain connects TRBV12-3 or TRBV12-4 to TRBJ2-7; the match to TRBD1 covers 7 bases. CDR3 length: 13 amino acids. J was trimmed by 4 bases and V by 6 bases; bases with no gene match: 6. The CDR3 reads CASRGTVGYEQYF. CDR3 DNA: TGTGCCAGCAGGGGGACAGTCGGATACGAGCAGTACTTC.

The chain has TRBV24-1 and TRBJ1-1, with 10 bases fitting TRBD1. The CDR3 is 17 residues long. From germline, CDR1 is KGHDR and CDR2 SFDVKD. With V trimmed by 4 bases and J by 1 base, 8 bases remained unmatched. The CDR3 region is CATSDSGTGVPNTEAFF. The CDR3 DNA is TGTGCCACCAGTGACTCCGGGACAGGGGTCCCGAACACTGAAGCTTTCTTT.

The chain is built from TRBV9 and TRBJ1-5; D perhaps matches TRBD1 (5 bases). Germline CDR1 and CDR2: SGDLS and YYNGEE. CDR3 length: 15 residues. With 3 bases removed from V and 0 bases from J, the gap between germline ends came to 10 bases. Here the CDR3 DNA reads TGTGCCAGCAGCGGGAGACAGATTAGCAATCAGCCCCAGCATTTT. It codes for CASSGRQISNQPQHF.

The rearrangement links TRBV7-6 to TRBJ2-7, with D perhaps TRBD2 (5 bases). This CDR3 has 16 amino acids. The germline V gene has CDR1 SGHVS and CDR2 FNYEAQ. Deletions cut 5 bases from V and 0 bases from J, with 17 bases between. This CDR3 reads CASSLSGVGSSYEQYF. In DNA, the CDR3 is TGTGCCAGCAGCCTATCGGGTGTTGGGAGCTCCTACGAGCAGTACTTC.

DNA for the CDR3: TGTGCCAGCTCACCCCAGGACAGAACCTACGAGCAGTACTTC. Its translation: CASSPQDRTYEQYF. The chain is built from TRBV18 and TRBJ2-7; tentatively, D is TRBD1 (6 bases). From germline, CDR1 is KGHSH and CDR2 LQKENI. The CDR3 is made up of 14 amino acids. Deletions cut 3 bases from V and 2 bases from J, with 11 bases between.

As DNA, the CDR3 is TGTGCCAGCAGCGCCTGGGAGACCCAGTACTTC. Its translation is CASSAWETQYF. The rearrangement joins TRBV2 to TRBJ2-5; no clear D. CDR1 is SNHLY, CDR2 FYNNEI, per germline. This CDR3 has 11 amino acids. Trimming pared 6 bases from V and 5 bases from J, leaving 7 bases between.

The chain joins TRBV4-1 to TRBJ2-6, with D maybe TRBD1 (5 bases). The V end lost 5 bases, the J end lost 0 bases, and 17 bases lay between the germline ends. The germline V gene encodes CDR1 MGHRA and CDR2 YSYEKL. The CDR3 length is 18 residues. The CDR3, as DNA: TGCGCCAGCAGCGCCCGACAGCCATACAACTCTGGGGCCAACGTCCTGACTTTC. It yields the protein CASSARQPYNSGANVLTF.

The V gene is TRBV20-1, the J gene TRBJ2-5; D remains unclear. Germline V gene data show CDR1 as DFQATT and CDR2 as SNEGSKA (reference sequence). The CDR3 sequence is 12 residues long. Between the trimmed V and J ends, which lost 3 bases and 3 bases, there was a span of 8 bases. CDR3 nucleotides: TGCAGTGCTAGTAAGGCAGAAGAGACCCAGTACTTC. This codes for CSASKAEETQYF.

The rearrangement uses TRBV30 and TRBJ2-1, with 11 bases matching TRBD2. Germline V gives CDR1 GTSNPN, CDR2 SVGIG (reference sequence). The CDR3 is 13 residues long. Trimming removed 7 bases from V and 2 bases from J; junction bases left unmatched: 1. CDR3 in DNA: TGTGCCTTACTAGCGGGAGCCTACAATGAGCAGTTCTTC. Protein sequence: CALLAGAYNEQFF.

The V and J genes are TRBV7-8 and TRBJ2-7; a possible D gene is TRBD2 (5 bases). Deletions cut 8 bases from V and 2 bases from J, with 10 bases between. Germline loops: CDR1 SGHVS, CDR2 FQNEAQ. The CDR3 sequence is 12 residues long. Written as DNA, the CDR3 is TGTGCCAGCCGAAGCGGTACCTACGAGCAGTACTTC. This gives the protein CASRSGTYEQYF.

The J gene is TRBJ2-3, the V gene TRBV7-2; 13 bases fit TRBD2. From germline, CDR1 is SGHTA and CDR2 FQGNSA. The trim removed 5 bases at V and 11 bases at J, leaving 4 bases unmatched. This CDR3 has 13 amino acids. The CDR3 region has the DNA TGTGCCAGCAGCGCCCGACTAGCGGGGGGGCAGTATTTT. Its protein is CASSARLAGGQYF.

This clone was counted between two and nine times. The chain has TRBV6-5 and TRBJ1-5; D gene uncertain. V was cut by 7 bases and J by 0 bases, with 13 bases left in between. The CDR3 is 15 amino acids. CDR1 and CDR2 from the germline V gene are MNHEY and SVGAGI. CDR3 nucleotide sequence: TGTGCCAGCATTCCAGATCAACATAGCAATCAGCCCCAGCATTTT. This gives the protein CASIPDQHSNQPQHF.

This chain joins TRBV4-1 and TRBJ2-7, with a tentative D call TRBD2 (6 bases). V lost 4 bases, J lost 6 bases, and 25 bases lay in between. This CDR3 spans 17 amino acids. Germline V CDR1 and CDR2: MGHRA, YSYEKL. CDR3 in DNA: TGCGCCAGCAGCCCCGGCCTTAGCGGATGGGGGTATTCCGAGCAGTACTTC. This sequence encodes CASSPGLSGWGYSEQYF.